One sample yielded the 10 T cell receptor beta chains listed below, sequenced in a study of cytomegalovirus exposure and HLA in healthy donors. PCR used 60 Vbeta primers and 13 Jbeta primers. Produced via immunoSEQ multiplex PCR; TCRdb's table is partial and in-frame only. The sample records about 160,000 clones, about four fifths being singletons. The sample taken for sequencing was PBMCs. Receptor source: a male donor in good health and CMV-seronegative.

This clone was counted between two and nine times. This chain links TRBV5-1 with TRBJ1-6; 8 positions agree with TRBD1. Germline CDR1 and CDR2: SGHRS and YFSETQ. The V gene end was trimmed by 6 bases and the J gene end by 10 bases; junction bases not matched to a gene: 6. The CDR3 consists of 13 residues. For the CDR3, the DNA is TGCGCCAGCAAGTCGGGACAGGAGTCACCCCTCCACTTT. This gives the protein CASKSGQESPLHF. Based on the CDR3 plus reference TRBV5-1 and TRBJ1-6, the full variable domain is KAGVTQTPRYLIKTRGQQVTLSCSPISGHRSVSWYQQTPGQGLQFLFEYFSETQRNKGNFPGRFSGRQFSNSRSEMNVSTLELGDSALYLCASKSGQESPLHFGNGTRLTVT.

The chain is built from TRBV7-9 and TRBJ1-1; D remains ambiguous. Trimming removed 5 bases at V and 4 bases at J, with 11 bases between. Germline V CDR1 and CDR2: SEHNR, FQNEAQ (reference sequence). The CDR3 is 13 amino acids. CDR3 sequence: CASSGSVGTEAFF. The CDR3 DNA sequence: TGTGCCAGCAGCGGGAGTGTCGGCACTGAAGCTTTCTTT.

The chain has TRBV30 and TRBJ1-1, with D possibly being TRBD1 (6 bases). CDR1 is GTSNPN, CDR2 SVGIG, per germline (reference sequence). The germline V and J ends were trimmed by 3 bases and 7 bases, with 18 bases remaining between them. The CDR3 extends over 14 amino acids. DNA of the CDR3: TGTGCCTGGAGCGTTAGACAGGTCAGGGATGAAGCTTTCTTT. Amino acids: CAWSVRQVRDEAFF.

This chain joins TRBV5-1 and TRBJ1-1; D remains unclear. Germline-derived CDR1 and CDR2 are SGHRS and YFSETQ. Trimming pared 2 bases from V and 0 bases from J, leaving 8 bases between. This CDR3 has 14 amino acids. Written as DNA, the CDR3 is TGCGCCAGCAGCTTATACGGGATGAACACTGAAGCTTTCTTT. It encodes CASSLYGMNTEAFF.

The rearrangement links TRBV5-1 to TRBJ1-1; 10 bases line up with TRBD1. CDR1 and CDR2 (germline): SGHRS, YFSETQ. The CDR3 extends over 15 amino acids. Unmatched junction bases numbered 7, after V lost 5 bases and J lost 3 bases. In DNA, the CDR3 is TGCGCCAGCAGTTCTCCGGGACAGGGGTACACTGAAGCTTTCTTT. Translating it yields CASSSPGQGYTEAFF.

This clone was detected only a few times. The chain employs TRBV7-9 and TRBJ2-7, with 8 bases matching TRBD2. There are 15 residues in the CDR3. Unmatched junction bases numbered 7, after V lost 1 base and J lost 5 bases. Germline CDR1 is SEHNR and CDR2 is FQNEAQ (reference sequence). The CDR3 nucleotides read TGTGCCAGCAGCTTAGTAAGCGGGAGAAACGACGAGCAGTACTTC. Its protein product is CASSLVSGRNDEQYF.

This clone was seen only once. CDR3 amino acids: CASSQGGREETQYF. The CDR3, as DNA: TGCGCCAGCAGCCAAGGAGGGAGGGAAGAGACCCAGTACTTC. This chain connects TRBV4-3 to TRBJ2-5, with 7 bases aligning to TRBD2. V shed 1 base, J shed 3 bases, and the junction held 2 bases outside the gene matches. This CDR3 has 14 residues. CDR1 is LGHNA and CDR2 is YSLEER in the germline V gene.

The CDR3 bases are TGTGCCAGCAGCCACGAAGGGAGTGCTCCTGGGGCCAACGTCCTGACTTTC. This gives the protein CASSHEGSAPGANVLTF. The chain has TRBV7-7 and TRBJ2-6, with D possibly matching TRBD2 (5 bases). The length of the CDR3 is 17 residues. Trimming pared 5 bases from V and 2 bases from J, leaving 16 bases between. Germline lookup yields CDR1 SSHAT and CDR2 FNYEAQ (reference sequence).

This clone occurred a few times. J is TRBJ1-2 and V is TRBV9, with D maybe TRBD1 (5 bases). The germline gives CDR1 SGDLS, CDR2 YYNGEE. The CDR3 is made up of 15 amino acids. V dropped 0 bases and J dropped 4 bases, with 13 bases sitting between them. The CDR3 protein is CASSVGSGGGYGYTF. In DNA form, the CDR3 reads TGTGCCAGCAGCGTAGGAAGTGGGGGGGGCTATGGCTACACCTTC.

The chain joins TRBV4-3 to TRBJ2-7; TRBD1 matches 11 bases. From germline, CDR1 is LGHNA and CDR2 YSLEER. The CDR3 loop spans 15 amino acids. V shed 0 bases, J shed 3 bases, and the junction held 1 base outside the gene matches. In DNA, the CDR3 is TGCGCCAGCAGCCAAGACGGGACAGGGGGCTACGAGCAGTACTTC. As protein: CASSQDGTGGYEQYF.